A single sample is the source of the 10 T cell receptor beta chains below, sequenced in a study of cytomegalovirus exposure and HLA in healthy donors. The method was immunoSEQ multiplex PCR; TCRdb's version includes in-frame clones alone and lacks a portion of them. This table holds 150,000 to 200,000 clones, more than 70% found once. Sample: PBMCs. The receptor set was obtained from a man between 18 and 35 years old in good health and CMV-seronegative.

This clone was detected a few times. This chain joins TRBV10-3 and TRBJ1-3, with D maybe TRBD1 (6 bases). Germline CDR1 ENHRY, CDR2 SYGVKD. V lost 3 bases and J 0 bases, leaving 9 bases between the germline ends. This CDR3 has 15 residues. This chain's CDR3 is CAISDGQFSGNTIYF. Written as DNA, the CDR3 is TGTGCCATCAGTGACGGACAGTTCTCTGGAAACACCATATATTTT.

This clone showed up just once. The genes are TRBV7-9 and TRBJ1-2; no clear D gene. CDR1 and CDR2 from the germline V gene are SEHNR and FQNEAQ (reference sequence). CDR3 length equals 14 residues. Trimming shortened V by 1 base and J by 7 bases, and 13 bases separated the two germline ends. CDR3 in amino acids: CASSLVWPEGGYTF. The CDR3 nucleotides read TGTGCCAGCAGCTTAGTATGGCCAGAGGGTGGCTACACCTTC.

A note on this clone: The junction departs from germline at one end; a sequencing error may be responsible. The chain links TRBV7-7 to TRBJ2-5; 7 bases match TRBD2. This CDR3 region has 15 residues. In germline, CDR1 is SSHAT, CDR2 FNYEAQ (reference sequence). CDR3 DNA sequence: TGTGCTAGCAGCGCGTTGGGGGGGAAGGGAGAGACCCAGTACTTC. As protein: CASSALGGKGETQYF.

This chain connects TRBV6-5 to TRBJ2-3; maybe TRBD2 (5 bases). The CDR3 is 14 amino acids. The germline CDR1 and CDR2 sequences are MNHEY and SVGAGI. Between the trimmed V and J ends, which lost 2 bases and 1 base, there was a span of 7 bases. In nucleotides, the CDR3 is TGTGCCAGCAGTTACGGGCGGGGCACAGATACGCAGTATTTT. This translates into CASSYGRGTDTQYF.

The V gene is TRBV5-1, the J gene TRBJ2-4; 8 bases map to TRBD1. CDR3 length: 17 residues. With V trimmed by 3 bases and J by 2 bases, 10 bases remained unmatched. CDR1 SGHRS and CDR2 YFSETQ come from the germline V gene. The CDR3 nucleotides are TGCGCCAGCAGCTCACTTGGGACAGGCGGGTCCAAAAACATTCAGTACTTC. It encodes CASSSLGTGGSKNIQYF.

This chain links TRBV27 with TRBJ1-1, with a weak D call TRBD1 (5 bases). This CDR3 contains 16 residues. CDR1 is MNHEY and CDR2 is SMNVEV in the germline V gene (reference sequence). Trimming cost V 3 bases and J 1 base, with 15 bases left between them. CDR3 loop: CASSFSSGGSNTEAFF. The DNA for the CDR3 is TGTGCCAGCAGTTTTAGTTCGGGGGGTTCGAACACTGAAGCTTTCTTT.

The gene calls are TRBV5-1 and TRBJ2-7, with TRBD2 matching 9 bases. V shed 0 bases, J shed 3 bases, and the junction held 4 bases outside the gene matches. The germline gives CDR1 SGHRS, CDR2 YFSETQ. This CDR3 contains 15 residues. This CDR3 is CASSLGGSGSYEQYF. The CDR3 DNA reads TGCGCCAGCAGCTTGGGGGGTAGCGGGAGCTACGAGCAGTACTTC.

This chain joins TRBV21-1 and TRBJ1-6. TRBV21-1 constitutes a pseudogene. The CDR3 length is 16 residues. CDR3 loop: CASSKSLGGLRSPLHF. The CDR3 DNA sequence: TGTGCCAGCAGCAAATCGCTCGGGGGGCTGAGGTCACCCCTCCACTTT.

The J gene is TRBJ2-1, the V gene TRBV12-5; the D gene is possibly TRBD1 (6 bases). CDR1 is LGHNT and CDR2 is FRNRAP in the germline V gene. The CDR3 covers 18 residues. V lost 1 base, J lost 1 base, and 17 bases lay in between. The CDR3 loop is CASGLAGTTPASYNEQFF. The CDR3 coding sequence is TGTGCTAGTGGTTTGGCAGGGACAACCCCGGCTTCCTACAATGAGCAGTTCTTC.

The chain links TRBV7-2 to TRBJ2-3; a weak D match, TRBD1 (5 bases). This CDR3 spans 16 amino acids. V lost 1 base to trimming and J lost 2 bases, with 13 bases between them. Per the germline V gene, CDR1 is SGHTA and CDR2 is FQGNSA. The CDR3 DNA is TGTGCCAGCAGCTTAGTTGGGCAGGGAAACACAGATACGCAGTATTTT. Residues: CASSLVGQGNTDTQYF.